These T cell receptor beta chains were read from a single sample in a study of cytomegalovirus exposure and HLA in healthy donors. Libraries were prepared by immunoSEQ multiplex PCR; TCRdb keeps only in-frame clonotypes and omits some of them. The sample has around 200,000 clones, around 70% seen once; the top ten hold 2.6%. The sequenced sample was PBMCs. The receptors derive from a man in his forties in good health and CMV-seropositive. Each CDR3 is given with its conserved first and last residue. The D gene is left open where the match is weak. Expanded clones are given a class, and other clones once, few, many or no size at all.

j_call clone_size v_call d_call cdr3_nt cdr3_aa
TRBJ2-1 . TRBV5-1 TRBD2 TGCGCCAGCAGCCCCAGTGCTAGCGGGGGGCCTTCTCACTCCTACAATGAGCAGTTCTTC CASSPSASGGPSHSYNEQFF
TRBJ2-3 . TRBV7-8 TRBD2 TGTGCCAGCAGCGCCCTGAGACTAGCGGCCGCGAATACGCAGTATTTT CASSALRLAAANTQYF
TRBJ2-2 . TRBV7-9 TRBD1 TGTGCCAGCAGCTTAGTGGGGACAGCCACCGGGGAGCTGTTTTTT CASSLVGTATGELFF
TRBJ1-2 . TRBV6-5 TRBD1 TGTGCCAGCAGTCGGACGACAGGGGGGAACTATGGCTACACCTTC CASSRTTGGNYGYTF
TRBJ1-1 . TRBV7-3 . TGTGCCAGCAGCTTATACGGGTCCCTGAACACTGAAGCTTTCTTT CASSLYGSLNTEAFF
TRBJ2-6 . TRBV14 TRBD1 TGTGCCAGCAGCCACCGGGACAGATCCTCTGGGGCCAACGTCCTGACTTTC CASSHRDRSSGANVLTF
TRBJ2-3 once TRBV9 . TGTGCCAGCAGCGCCGAGGGTACTTGGGCACGTAGTACGCAGTATTTT CASSAEGTWARSTQYF
TRBJ2-3 . TRBV28 . TGTGCCAGCACAAATCTTAACATCGATACGCAGTATTTT CASTNLNIDTQYF
TRBJ1-3 . TRBV4-1 . TGCGCCAGCAGCCTGGGCGGGTTTGTTGGAAACACCATATATTTT CASSLGGFVGNTIYF
TRBJ1-1 . TRBV2 TRBD1 TGTGCCAGCAGTGGGCGACAGGGGGACGCTGAAGCTTTCTTT CASSGRQGDAEAFF
TRBJ2-3 . TRBV27 TRBD2 TGTGCCAGCAGTTCCAGTGCGGGGGAGAGCACAGATACGCAGTATTTT CASSSSAGESTDTQYF
TRBJ2-7 . TRBV29-1 TRBD1 TGCAGCGCCTCAACAGGGGGATCCGAGCAGTACTTC CSASTGGSEQYF
TRBJ1-5 . TRBV7-9 . TGTGCCAGCAGCCCCCCCGCGTGGACAGCCCACAATCAGCCCCAGCATTTT CASSPPAWTAHNQPQHF
TRBJ2-2 . TRBV10-3 . TGTGCCATCAGTGAAAGGCTTATCGGGGGCGGGGAGCTGTTTTTT CAISERLIGGGELFF
TRBJ2-3 . TRBV5-1 . TGCGCCAGCAGCCCGGGGATTGGAGATACGCAGTATTTT CASSPGIGDTQYF
TRBJ2-3 . TRBV7-8 . TGTGCCAGCAGCTTAGCAATGGCTAGGGATACGCAGTATTTT CASSLAMARDTQYF
TRBJ2-2 . TRBV7-8 TRBD1 TGTGCCAGCAGCCAGGGGGCCCAGGGCACCGGGGAGCTGTTTTTT CASSQGAQGTGELFF
TRBJ2-3 . TRBV2 TRBD1 TGTGCCAGCAGGGTTACAGGGGTCCGGACAGATACGCAGTATTTT CASRVTGVRTDTQYF
TRBJ2-7 . TRBV6-1 TRBD1 TGTGCCAGCAGTGAAGGTCCCGGGACAGGGTTGAACTACGAGCAGTACTTC CASSEGPGTGLNYEQYF
TRBJ2-2 . TRBV6-5 TRBD2 TGTGCCAGCAGTTACTCTGGTAGCGGGGTAATCGGGGAGCTGTTTTTT CASSYSGSGVIGELFF
TRBJ1-2 . TRBV6-5 . TGTGCCAGCAGTTACACCAGGGTGGACTATGGCTACACCTTC CASSYTRVDYGYTF
TRBJ1-2 few TRBV6-1 TRBD1 TGTGCCAGCAGCCTGGACAGGGGGCTTTATGGCTACACCTTC CASSLDRGLYGYTF